This T cell receptor beta chain was sequenced for a study of blood T cell repertoires in COVID-19. Study context: PBMCs, B-cell-depleted T cells, or T cells provided the cDNA or gDNA that made up the material.

The length of the CDR3 is 17 residues. Trimming shortened V by 1 base and J by 0 bases, and 13 bases separated the two germline ends. Germline V gene lookup returns CDR1 LGHDT and CDR2 YNNKEL (reference sequence). Some clones are missing from TCRdb's copy, which holds only in-frame ones; the method was immunoSEQ multiplex PCR. The sample carries 100,000 to 150,000 clones, roughly 91% recorded once. Sequences were obtained from peripheral blood. The chain uses TRBV3-1 (or the pseudogene TRBV3-2) and TRBJ1-3; D is unclear. This receptor was obtained from a human donor in a cohort sampled during active COVID-19. DNA for the CDR3: TGTGCCAGCAGCCAAGTGCGGTCAGGACTCTCTGGAAACACCATATATTTT. This codes for CASSQVRSGLSGNTIYF.